One sample yielded the 18 T cell receptor beta chains listed below, sequenced in a study of T-cell memory formation after mild COVID-19. TCRdb re-called the 5' RACE reads with MiXCR, one entry per CDR3 protein. The sample includes 140,000 to 150,000 distinct CDR3 sequences, approximately 6% of them seen just once. Sample: PBMCs or a T cell subset sorted from them (not recorded which). All receptors derive from an adult woman who had mild COVID-19 (a few samples of this study predate the infection). Cell type and time point are not known.

This clonotype was seen ten or more times. J is TRBJ1-1 and V is TRBV12-3 or TRBV12-4; no clear D. This CDR3 has 15 amino acids. Trimming cost V 4 bases and J 0 bases, with 12 bases left between them. CDR3 sequence reads: CASSSEREMNTEAFF. The CDR3 DNA reads as TGTGCCAGCAGTTCGGAGCGGGAGATGAACACTGAAGCTTTCTTT.

This clonotype was counted only a few times. The genes are TRBV20-1 and TRBJ2-1; TRBD1 agrees at 7 bases. The V segment lost 6 bases and the J segment 4 bases; nucleotides outside the gene matches: 12. Per germline, CDR1 DFQATT and CDR2 SNEGSKA (reference sequence). This CDR3 comprises 15 residues. The CDR3 loop is CSAVALTGRYNEQFF. CDR3 DNA sequence: TGCAGTGCCGTTGCTCTGACAGGGAGATACAATGAGCAGTTCTTC.

The gene calls are TRBV3-1 and TRBJ2-1; the D is unclear. V lost 1 base and J 2 bases, leaving 9 bases between the germline ends. The germline V gene encodes CDR1 LGHDT and CDR2 YNNKEL (reference sequence). CDR3 size: 15 residues. The CDR3 here is CASSQGHGPYNEQFF. CDR3 coding DNA: TGTGCCAGCAGCCAAGGACATGGGCCCTACAATGAGCAGTTCTTC.

This clonotype was picked up a small number of times. The J gene is TRBJ2-7, the V gene TRBV12-3 or TRBV12-4; 8 bases are shared with TRBD2. This CDR3 region has 14 residues. V lost 10 bases to trimming and J lost 2 bases; unmatched junction nucleotides: 10. The CDR3, as DNA: TGTGCCACAAAAAGCGGGAGAGGGACCTACGAGCAGTACTTC. Its protein product is CATKSGRGTYEQYF.

There are a few counts of this clonotype. The gene calls are TRBV2 and TRBJ2-7; TRBD1 agrees at 7 bases. From germline, CDR1 is SNHLY and CDR2 FYNNEI. V shed 7 bases and J 3 bases; nucleotides not matched to a gene: 6. The CDR3 length is 13 residues. The CDR3 DNA is TGTGCCAGCAATGGCAGGGGGAACTACGAGCAGTACTTC. Translating it yields CASNGRGNYEQYF.

V is TRBV11-2 and J is TRBJ2-7; 7 nucleotides match TRBD1. CDR3 length: 15 residues. Germline CDR1 SGHAT, CDR2 FQNNGV. V trimming: 6 bases; J trimming: 6 bases; junction bases outside the gene matches: 14. CDR3 bases: TGTGCCAGCAGACCGGCTTTGACAGGGCGACCCGAGCAGTACTTC. Its translation is CASRPALTGRPEQYF. Filled out from reference TRBV11-2 and TRBJ2-7, the complete variable domain reads EAGVAQSPRYKIIEKRQSVAFWCNPISGHATLYWYQQILGQGPKLLIQFQNNGVVDDSQLPKDRFSAERLKGVDSTLKIQPAKLEDSAVYLCASRPALTGRPEQYFGPGTRLTVT.

This clonotype has a handful of counts. The V gene is TRBV11-3, the J gene TRBJ2-7; perhaps TRBD2 as D (6 bases). The CDR3 has 12 amino acids. Germline values: CDR1 SGHNT, CDR2 YENEEA. The germline V and J ends were trimmed by 7 bases and 6 bases, with 13 bases remaining between them. Written as DNA, the CDR3 is TGTGCCAGCAAGCGGGCAGGGCGCGAGCAGTACTTC. It codes for CASKRAGREQYF.

This clonotype was recorded many times. The V and J genes are TRBV7-9 and TRBJ2-3, with TRBD2 matching 7 bases. Germline CDR1 is SEHNR and CDR2 is FQNEAQ (reference sequence). This CDR3 has 16 amino acids. The junction had 7 bases not matched to a gene; V was cut back by 2 bases and J by 2 bases. The CDR3 sequence is CASSLKASGHTDTQYF. The CDR3 DNA reads TGTGCCAGCAGCTTAAAGGCTAGCGGCCACACAGATACGCAGTATTTT.

This clonotype was observed many times. The chain is built from TRBV24-1 and TRBJ2-1; D remains unclear. V was clipped by 7 bases and J by 3 bases, with 3 bases between them. CDR3 length: 11 amino acids. Looked up from germline, CDR1 is KGHDR and CDR2 is SFDVKD. The CDR3 DNA reads TGTGCCACCAGCTACTACAATGAGCAGTTCTTC. The encoded protein is CATSYYNEQFF.

This clonotype was picked up a small number of times. The J gene is TRBJ2-7, the V gene TRBV10-3, with D possibly matching TRBD2 (5 bases). CDR1 ENHRY and CDR2 SYGVKD come from the germline V gene. CDR3 length: 14 amino acids. V gave up 10 bases and J gave up 3 bases, with 19 bases separating them. CDR3 coding DNA: TGTGCCACGAGACGGCAGCCCGGGGACTACGAGCAGTACTTC. Its protein is CATRRQPGDYEQYF.

This clonotype was recorded a few times. This rearrangement joins TRBV6-2 or TRBV6-3 to TRBJ2-2, with 12 positions matching TRBD1. Looked up from germline, CDR1 is MNHEY and CDR2 is SVGEGT. The CDR3 length is 18 residues. V trimming: 7 bases; J trimming: 2 bases; junction bases outside the gene matches: 11. DNA for the CDR3: TGTGCCAGCACCGAGGCGGGACAGGGGGCAATAAACACCGGGGAGCTGTTTTTT. Its translation: CASTEAGQGAINTGELFF.

This clonotype has just a few counts. The rearrangement links TRBV27 to TRBJ1-2; 9 nucleotides match TRBD1. Germline V gene sequence: CDR1 MNHEY, CDR2 SMNVEV (reference sequence). J gave up 7 bases and V 6 bases, and 6 bases lay outside the gene matches. This CDR3 comprises 13 residues. The CDR3 nucleotides are TGTGCCAGCAGGGGGGACAGGGCCACTGGCTACACCTTC. Residues: CASRGDRATGYTF.

V is TRBV6-2 or TRBV6-3 and J is TRBJ2-1; D remains ambiguous. This CDR3 comprises 11 residues. V lost 6 bases and J lost 8, with 8 bases in between. Germline lookup yields CDR1 MNHEY and CDR2 SVGEGT. The DNA of the CDR3 is TGTGCCAGCAGCCGGTCGGATGAGCAGTTCTTC. It codes for CASSRSDEQFF.

The table lists this clonotype with a few counts. The chain links TRBV24-1 to TRBJ2-1; 8 bases match TRBD2. Germline lookup yields CDR1 KGHDR and CDR2 SFDVKD. This CDR3 contains 16 residues. V shed 4 bases and J 4 bases; nucleotides not matched to a gene: 8. The CDR3 reads CATSDRYGTRYNEQFF. DNA of the CDR3: TGTGCCACCAGTGACCGATACGGGACTAGGTACAATGAGCAGTTCTTC.

There are many counts of this clonotype. The chain employs TRBV4-1 and TRBJ1-1; D ambiguous. Trimming pared 0 bases from V and 0 bases from J, leaving 5 bases between. Germline CDR1 reads MGHRA; CDR2 reads YSYEKL. The CDR3 sequence is 14 residues long. The CDR3 region is CASSQEGVNTEAFF. Here the CDR3 DNA reads TGCGCCAGCAGCCAAGAGGGAGTGAACACTGAAGCTTTCTTT.

This clonotype appeared a few times. This chain uses TRBV6-4 with TRBJ2-1, with 11 nucleotides matching TRBD2. Germline CDR1 reads MRHNA; CDR2 reads SNTAGT. V was clipped by 5 bases and J by 8 bases; unmatched bases: 8. The CDR3 consists of 15 residues. The CDR3 spells CASSNSGGAIDEQFF. In nucleotides, the CDR3 is TGTGCCAGCAGTAATAGCGGGGGGGCGATTGATGAGCAGTTCTTC.

This clonotype has only a few counts. V is TRBV12-3 or TRBV12-4 and J is TRBJ1-1, with D possibly being TRBD1 (5 bases). V lost 1 base to trimming and J lost 10 bases, with 7 bases between them. The CDR3 is 11 amino acids. The CDR3 sequence is CASSLGQGAFF. As DNA, the CDR3 is TGTGCCAGCAGTTTAGGTCAGGGAGCTTTCTTT.

This rearrangement joins TRBV3-1 to TRBJ1-2; D uncertain. The CDR3 is 17 amino acids. Germline lookup yields CDR1 LGHDT and CDR2 YNNKEL (reference sequence). Between the trimmed V and J ends, which lost 4 bases and 2 bases, there was a span of 20 bases. CDR3 in amino acids: CASSLAYVGYVNYGYTF. CDR3 coding DNA: TGTGCCAGCAGCCTCGCGTACGTGGGGTACGTGAACTATGGCTACACCTTC.